This TCR beta chain emerged from a study of beta chain features in type 1 diabetes. Study overall: Similarity in age, gender and cell yields was seen between patients and healthy donors. General study points: There were fewer insertions and more deletions at the VDJ junctions of type 1 diabetes patients. People with Type 1 diabetes carried modestly yet significantly shorter TCRB CDR3s in all four CD4+ subsets. A greater similarity of naive, central memory and Treg TCRB repertoires was seen among patients than among healthy donors.

Sequencing targeted expressed TCRB transcripts, as all isolated RNA had been reverse transcribed. TCRdb's table, derived via immunoSEQ multiplex PCR, lists solely in-frame clones and lacks some. The data hold about 300,000 clones, with approximately 15% observed a single time. The germline V gene encodes CDR1 SGHKS and CDR2 YYEKEE (reference sequence). Trimming cost V 4 bases and J 4 bases; bases outside gene matches: 11. The CDR3 loop spans 18 amino acids. Populations isolated by sorting all had purity greater than 95%. Details on this clone: What it binds is unknown.

The TCR sequence derives from a woman aged 18-29 years with type 1 diabetes. Sample: naive CD4+ T cells from blood. V and J are TRBV5-5 and TRBJ2-1, with 13 bases identical to TRBD2. CDR3 DNA: TGTGCCAGCAGCCCGAGGGGACTAGCGGGGATAACATACAATGAGCAGTTCTTC. It codes for CASSPRGLAGITYNEQFF.